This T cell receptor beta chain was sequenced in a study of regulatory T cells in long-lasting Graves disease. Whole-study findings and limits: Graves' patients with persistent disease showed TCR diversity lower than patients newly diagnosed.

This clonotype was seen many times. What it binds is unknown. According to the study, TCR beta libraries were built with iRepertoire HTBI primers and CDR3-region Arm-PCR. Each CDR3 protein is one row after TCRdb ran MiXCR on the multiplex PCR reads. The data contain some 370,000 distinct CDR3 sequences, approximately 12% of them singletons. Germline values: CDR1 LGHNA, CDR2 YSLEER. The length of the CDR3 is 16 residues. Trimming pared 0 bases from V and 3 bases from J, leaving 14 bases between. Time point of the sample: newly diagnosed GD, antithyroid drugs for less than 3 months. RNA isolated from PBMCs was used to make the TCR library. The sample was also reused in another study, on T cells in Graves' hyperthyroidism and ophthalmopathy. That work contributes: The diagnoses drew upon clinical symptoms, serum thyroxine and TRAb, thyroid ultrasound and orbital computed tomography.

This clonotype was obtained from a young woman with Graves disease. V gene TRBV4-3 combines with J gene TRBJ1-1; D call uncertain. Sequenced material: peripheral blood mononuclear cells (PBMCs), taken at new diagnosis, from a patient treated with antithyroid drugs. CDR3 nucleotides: TGCGCCAGCAGCCAAGAAGTTGTTGGGGAGGACACTGAAGCTTTCTTT. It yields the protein CASSQEVVGEDTEAFF.